The 22 T cell receptor beta chains below were found in one sample sequenced in a study of CD8 T cells in ankylosing spondylitis. A single record per CDR3 protein comes from TCRdb applying MiXCR to the 5' RACE reads. The data show roughly 230,000 distinct CDR3 sequences, about 11% seen once. The specimen was blood, either unsorted or a sorted T cell fraction (not recorded which). These receptors were obtained from a male donor with ankylosing spondylitis or in good health (not recorded which).

The chain carries TRBV27 and TRBJ2-3, with D unclear. The germline V and J ends were trimmed by 5 bases and 3 bases, with 21 bases remaining between them. CDR3 length equals 17 residues. CDR1 and CDR2 from the germline V gene are MNHEY and SMNVEV (reference sequence). DNA for the CDR3: TGTGCCAGCAGTGCCCCAACCCGGGCCCGGGTAACAGATACGCAGTATTTT. Amino acid sequence: CASSAPTRARVTDTQYF.

There are many counts of this clonotype. The V call is TRBV9, the J call TRBJ2-1; 9 bases map to TRBD2. The germline gives CDR1 SGDLS, CDR2 YYNGEE. CDR3 size: 16 residues. With V trimmed by 3 bases and J by 7 bases, 11 bases remained unmatched. CDR3 coding DNA: TGTGCCAGCAGCGCCCGTGGGGCGGGGGGGCCGAATGAGCAGTTCTTC. It is translated as CASSARGAGGPNEQFF.

This clonotype was recorded at least ten times. The chain couples TRBV4-1 to TRBJ2-5; 9 bases are a match to TRBD1. The J segment lost 5 bases and the V segment lost 4 bases, leaving 5 bases of the junction unmatched. Germline V gene data show CDR1 as MGHRA and CDR2 as YSYEKL. The CDR3 is 14 amino acids. This CDR3 is CASSRVGTGETQYF. In DNA form, the CDR3 reads TGCGCCAGCAGCCGAGTCGGGACAGGGGAGACCCAGTACTTC.

A few counts support this clonotype. J is TRBJ1-2 and V is TRBV29-1, with D perhaps TRBD1 (5 bases). The CDR3 extends over 20 amino acids. Trimming stripped 0 bases from V and 1 base from J, with 27 bases between. Germline V gives CDR1 SQVTM, CDR2 ANQGSEA. In DNA form, the CDR3 reads TGCAGCGTTGAAGATCGGGTGGAGGGGCCAGCGAGACTTTTTAACTATGGCTACACCTTC. Amino acid sequence: CSVEDRVEGPARLFNYGYTF.

This clonotype came up many times. The chain employs TRBV5-1 and TRBJ1-1; TRBD1 is a possible D gene (5 bases). The CDR3 is 16 residues long. The germline gives CDR1 SGHRS, CDR2 YFSETQ. The V end lost 2 bases, the J end lost 4 bases, and 18 bases lay between the germline ends. The CDR3 sequence is CASSFGGEGPGTEAFF. CDR3 sequence (DNA): TGCGCCAGCAGCTTTGGGGGGGAAGGACCCGGCACTGAAGCTTTCTTT.

This clonotype was picked up many times. The chain joins TRBV6-5 to TRBJ2-5; no definite D call. The CDR3 has 11 residues. The germline CDR1 and CDR2 sequences are MNHEY and SVGAGI. V was pared by 1 base and J by 5 bases, with 2 bases between. This CDR3 reads CASSYLETQYF. The CDR3, as DNA: TGTGCCAGCAGTTACTTGGAGACCCAGTACTTC.

CDR3 in amino acids: CAWSVRGSTDTQYF. The CDR3 DNA follows: TGTGCCTGGAGTGTCAGGGGGAGCACAGATACGCAGTATTTT. V gene TRBV30 combines with J gene TRBJ2-3, with TRBD1 identical over 7 bases. V lost 0 bases to trimming and J lost 0 bases; unmatched junction nucleotides: 0. Germline values: CDR1 GTSNPN, CDR2 SVGIG (reference sequence). The CDR3 sequence is 14 residues long.

This clonotype was seen repeatedly, ten times or more. The rearrangement links TRBV6-5 to TRBJ2-7; TRBD1 agrees at 9 bases. Germline CDR1 MNHEY, CDR2 SVGAGI. The CDR3 is 15 residues long. The V and J ends lost 3 bases and 3 bases, in that order; junction bases with no gene match: 6. Here the CDR3 reads CASSYSDRGGYEQYF. CDR3 sequence (DNA): TGTGCCAGCAGTTATTCGGACAGGGGTGGCTACGAGCAGTACTTC.

This clonotype was counted many times. The rearrangement joins TRBV10-1 to TRBJ2-3, with D tentatively TRBD2 (6 bases). Between the trimmed V and J ends, which lost 1 base and 0 bases, there was a span of 14 bases. This CDR3 contains 17 residues. From germline, CDR1 is WNHNN and CDR2 SYGVQD (reference sequence). CDR3 protein: CASSEFTAGLSTDTQYF. CDR3 coding DNA: TGCGCCAGCAGTGAGTTCACGGCGGGACTTAGCACAGATACGCAGTATTTT.

This clonotype has just a few counts. The chain recombines TRBV3-1 with TRBJ1-1; D is ambiguous. V was pared by 3 bases and J by 1 base, with 9 bases between. The length of the CDR3 is 14 residues. Germline assignment: CDR1 LGHDT and CDR2 YNNKEL (reference sequence). CDR3 loop: CASSHLSQNTEAFF. In DNA, the CDR3 is TGTGCCAGCAGCCACTTGAGCCAGAACACTGAAGCTTTCTTT.

In its sample, this clonotype was seen many times. This chain links TRBV30 with TRBJ1-6; D is ambiguous. Deletions cut 3 bases from V and 8 bases from J, with 11 bases between. There are 13 residues in the CDR3. The germline V gene has CDR1 GTSNPN and CDR2 SVGIG (reference sequence). CDR3 bases: TGTGCCTGGAGGTCTCACGCCGATTCACCCCTCCACTTT. Its protein product is CAWRSHADSPLHF.

The chain joins TRBV12-3 or TRBV12-4 to TRBJ2-3; 9 nucleotides align to TRBD2. After removal of 6 bases from V and 7 bases from J, the junction contained 8 bases not matched to a gene. This CDR3 contains 14 residues. The CDR3 DNA reads TGTGCCAGCAGACGTAGCGGGAGCGGGAATACGCAGTATTTT. This translates into CASRRSGSGNTQYF.

This clonotype was detected many times. J is TRBJ1-2 and V is TRBV25-1, with 9 bases fitting TRBD1. Germline V gives CDR1 MGHDK, CDR2 SYGVNS. With 5 bases clipped from V and 4 bases from J, the junction kept 8 bases outside the gene matches. This CDR3 has 15 residues. This CDR3 reads CASSSNRGLGYGYTF. DNA for the CDR3: TGTGCCAGCAGTTCAAACAGGGGGCTAGGCTATGGCTACACCTTC.

This clonotype was seen repeatedly, ten times or more. The chain uses TRBV5-1 and TRBJ1-2; 7 nucleotides line up with TRBD1. The V and J ends lost 2 bases and 3 bases, in that order; junction bases with no gene match: 4. The CDR3 is 14 amino acids. Germline CDR1 SGHRS, CDR2 YFSETQ. CDR3 loop: CASSFTGQDYGYTF. CDR3 in DNA: TGCGCCAGCAGCTTTACTGGACAGGACTATGGCTACACCTTC.

The V gene is TRBV10-1, the J gene TRBJ1-1; no definite D call. V was pared by 2 bases and J by 2 bases, with 9 bases between. Germline V gives CDR1 WNHNN, CDR2 SYGVQD (reference sequence). This CDR3 region has 14 residues. CDR3 in amino acids: CASSEAQINTEAFF. The CDR3 DNA is TGCGCCAGCAGTGAGGCGCAGATAAACACTGAAGCTTTCTTT.

This clonotype came up many times. The V gene is TRBV7-9, the J gene TRBJ2-5; maybe TRBD2 (5 bases). Germline V gene data show CDR1 as SEHNR and CDR2 as FQNEAQ (reference sequence). Trimming shortened V by 5 bases and J by 3 bases, and 10 bases separated the two germline ends. CDR3 length: 13 residues. CDR3 loop: CASSPGSEETQYF. The DNA of the CDR3 is TGTGCCAGCAGCCCGGGGAGTGAAGAGACCCAGTACTTC.

The chain employs TRBV4-2 and TRBJ2-7; D uncertain. The germline V and J ends were trimmed by 0 bases and 2 bases, with 11 bases remaining between them. Germline V CDR1 and CDR2: LGHNA, YNFKEQ. The CDR3 length is 15 residues. CDR3 in DNA: TGTGCCAGCAGCCAAGAAATGGAGCGAGCCTACGAGCAGTACTTC. Protein sequence: CASSQEMERAYEQYF.

This clonotype was counted only a few times. This chain connects TRBV24-1 to TRBJ1-5; TRBD1 aligns across 7 bases. The CDR3 is made up of 14 amino acids. V dropped 6 bases and J dropped 6; count of bases not matched to a gene: 7. In germline, CDR1 is KGHDR, CDR2 SFDVKD. CDR3 nucleotide sequence: TGTGCCACCAGTCAACAGGGGCGGTTTCAGCCCCAGCATTTT. This translates into CATSQQGRFQPQHF.

This clonotype was observed many times. The rearrangement joins TRBV25-1 to TRBJ2-2; D is possibly TRBD1 (6 bases). Trimming removed 2 bases from V and 2 bases from J, with 18 bases in between. CDR1 is MGHDK and CDR2 is SYGVNS in the germline V gene. This CDR3 spans 18 amino acids. The CDR3 nucleotides read TGTGCCAGCAGTGAACAGGACAGCGAACCTACCAACACCGGGGAGCTGTTTTTT. Translated, it gives CASSEQDSEPTNTGELFF.

This clonotype was seen at least ten times. This rearrangement joins TRBV5-5 to TRBJ2-7; D is ambiguous. V was shortened by 4 bases and J by 4 bases, with 18 bases between the two germline ends. Germline assignment: CDR1 SGHKS and CDR2 YYEKEE (reference sequence). CDR3 size: 15 residues. The chain's CDR3 is CASSDWHLPGYEQYF. In DNA, the CDR3 is TGTGCCAGCAGCGACTGGCACCTGCCCGGTTACGAGCAGTACTTC.

This clonotype was seen ten or more times. The chain employs TRBV20-1 and TRBJ1-1; D remains ambiguous. Germline assignment: CDR1 DFQATT and CDR2 SNEGSKA (reference sequence). The CDR3 spans 12 residues. V dropped 2 bases and J dropped 6 bases, with 10 bases sitting between them. For the CDR3, the DNA is TGCAGTGCTAGAAGGTCCGGCGCTGAAGCTTTCTTT. Protein product: CSARRSGAEAFF.

With regard to this clonotype: A much bigger clone sits one base away, suggesting this may be a read error. The chain is built from TRBV5-1 and TRBJ2-1; 10 bases are a match to TRBD2. The CDR3 totals 16 residues. V gave up 4 bases and J gave up 4 bases; unmatched junction bases: 8. CDR1 and CDR2 from the germline V gene are SGHRS and YFSETQ. CDR3 amino acids: CASSTMGLASYNEQFF. The CDR3 DNA reads as TGCGCCAGCAGCACCATGGGACTAGCGAGTTACAATGAGCAGTTCTTC.